These T cell receptor beta chains were read from a single sample in a study of shared clonotypes between healthy human individuals. This table comes from immunoSEQ multiplex PCR, and its TCRdb copy is limited to in-frame clones, with some not included. Of 700,000 or so clones in the sample, approximately 79% are singletons; the top ten hold about 2%. The sequencing sample was made of memory CD4+ T cells sorted from blood. The receptors were gathered from a woman aged 25-40 years in good health. The CDR3 runs from the conserved cysteine through the conserved F or W. The D gene is left open where the match is weak. The listing skips clone size in some rows; elsewhere it reads once, few, many or a size class.

V gene	clone size	J gene	D gene	CDR3 length	CDR3 protein	CDR3 DNA
TRBV28	few	TRBJ1-2	NA	13	CASRRGTDYGYTF	TGTGCCAGCAGACGCGGGACGGACTATGGCTACACCTTC
TRBV18	NA	TRBJ2-7	TRBD1	16	CASSPRVGQGLNEQYF	TGTGCCAGCTCACCACGGGTAGGACAGGGGCTCAACGAGCAGTACTTC
TRBV15	NA	TRBJ1-3	NA	16	CATSRDRLSSGNTIYF	TGTGCCACCAGCAGAGATAGGCTAAGCTCTGGAAACACCATATATTTT
TRBV7-8	NA	TRBJ1-1	TRBD1	16	CASSPGQGRKSTEAFF	TGTGCCAGCAGCCCGGGACAGGGAAGAAAGAGCACTGAAGCTTTCTTT
TRBV11-2	NA	TRBJ2-5	TRBD2	16	CASSLGASGSAETQYF	TGTGCCAGCAGCTTAGGGGCTAGCGGGAGTGCGGAGACCCAGTACTTC
TRBV6-6	NA	TRBJ2-1	TRBD2	13	CATRRESYNEQFF	TGTGCCACTCGGCGGGAGAGCTACAATGAGCAGTTCTTC
TRBV5-1	once	TRBJ2-7	TRBD2	15	CASSFEGLTSYEQYF	TGCGCCAGCAGCTTCGAGGGACTAACGTCCTACGAGCAGTACTTC
TRBV4-2	few	TRBJ2-3	TRBD2	16	CASSQDRGGGSDTQYF	TGTGCCAGCAGCCAAGATCGGGGGGGCGGCTCAGATACGCAGTATTTT
TRBV11-2	NA	TRBJ1-4	TRBD1	15	CASSPPGTGNEKLFF	TGTGCCAGCAGCCCCCCCGGGACAGGGAATGAAAAACTGTTTTTT
TRBV7-3	NA	TRBJ2-1	TRBD2	13	CASSVAGGDEQFF	TGTGCCAGCAGCGTCGCTGGGGGGGATGAGCAGTTCTTC
TRBV9	NA	TRBJ2-1	TRBD2	16	CASSASGLAGMGEQFF	TGTGCCAGCAGCGCGAGTGGGCTAGCGGGGATGGGAGAGCAGTTCTTC
TRBV5-8	NA	TRBJ2-7	TRBD2	16	CASSSNGLAGAYEQYF	TGTGCCAGCAGCTCAAACGGACTAGCGGGAGCCTACGAGCAGTACTTC
TRBV18	NA	TRBJ1-2	NA	14	CASSPPGQDYGYTF	TGTGCCAGCTCACCACCCGGGCAGGACTATGGCTACACCTTC
TRBV9	once	TRBJ2-5	TRBD2	14	CASSTTSGGETQYF	TGTGCCAGCAGTACCACTAGCGGGGGAGAGACCCAGTACTTC
TRBV25-1	once	TRBJ2-6	NA	16	CASSELSGIGANVLTF	TGTGCCAGCAGTGAATTATCAGGGATCGGGGCCAACGTCCTGACTTTC
TRBV11-2	NA	TRBJ2-7	NA	11	CASSLVGVQYF	TGTGCCAGCAGCTTAGTTGGGGTGCAGTACTTC
TRBV18	NA	TRBJ2-3	TRBD1	16	CASSPRQGRGTDTQYF	TGTGCCAGCTCACCTCGACAGGGGCGGGGCACAGATACGCAGTATTTT
TRBV28	NA	TRBJ1-1	TRBD1	14	CASMGDRRGTEAFF	TGTGCCAGCATGGGGGACAGGAGGGGCACTGAAGCTTTCTTT
TRBV6-6	many	TRBJ1-2	NA	16	CASTLKGDTPNYGYTF	TGTGCCAGCACTTTAAAAGGGGACACACCTAACTATGGCTACACCTTC
TRBV5-1	NA	TRBJ2-5	NA	15	CASSLAPGTQETQYF	TGCGCCAGCAGCTTGGCCCCGGGGACGCAAGAGACCCAGTACTTC
TRBV9	NA	TRBJ2-1	TRBD2	16	CASSVGFSGSLNEQFF	TGTGCCAGCAGCGTAGGGTTTAGCGGGAGTCTAAATGAGCAGTTCTTC
TRBV5-1	NA	TRBJ1-2	TRBD1	14	CASSLGDRGPGYTF	TGCGCCAGCAGCTTGGGAGACAGGGGGCCTGGCTACACCTTC
TRBV5-1	NA	TRBJ2-5	NA	15	CASSLGWGYQETQYF	TGCGCCAGCAGCTTGGGGTGGGGGTACCAAGAGACCCAGTACTTC
TRBV6-6	NA	TRBJ1-1	NA	12	CASRLRGTEAFF	TGTGCCAGCAGGTTACGTGGCACTGAAGCTTTCTTT
TRBV30	few	TRBJ2-5	TRBD1	14	CAWSEQGYQETQYF	TGTGCCTGGAGTGAACAGGGGTACCAAGAGACCCAGTACTTC
TRBV10-1	few	TRBJ2-4	NA	13	CASSESMVGIQYF	TGCGCCAGCAGTGAGTCGATGGTAGGGATTCAGTACTTC
TRBV2	NA	TRBJ2-7	TRBD2	17	CASSGWASGRAFYEQYF	TGTGCCAGCAGTGGATGGGCTAGCGGGAGGGCCTTCTACGAGCAGTACTTC
TRBV5-4	few	TRBJ2-5	NA	15	CASSLDYAGKETQYF	TGTGCCAGCAGCTTGGATTATGCAGGGAAAGAGACCCAGTACTTC
TRBV6-6	NA	TRBJ1-5	TRBD1	13	CASSDRANEPQHF	TGTGCCAGCAGTGACAGGGCGAATGAGCCCCAGCATTTT
TRBV10-3	NA	TRBJ2-7	TRBD2	11	CAIGGGPEQYF	TGTGCCATTGGGGGAGGGCCCGAGCAGTACTTC
TRBV19	NA	TRBJ1-2	TRBD1	16	CASSLHHTGTGNGYTF	TGTGCCAGTAGTCTCCACCACACCGGGACAGGGAACGGCTACACCTTC
TRBV4-1	NA	TRBJ1-1	TRBD1	12	CASSHRTGVAFF	TGCGCCAGCAGCCACCGTACAGGGGTAGCTTTCTTT
TRBV25-1	NA	TRBJ2-1	NA	14	CASSDVWSYNEQFF	TGTGCCAGCAGTGATGTCTGGAGCTACAATGAGCAGTTCTTC
TRBV4-2	once	TRBJ2-1	TRBD2	15	CASSQGTSGDNEQFF	TGTGCCAGCAGCCAGGGGACTAGCGGGGATAATGAGCAGTTCTTC
TRBV28	NA	TRBJ1-2	NA	13	CASKVGQNYGYTF	TGTGCCAGCAAGGTGGGGCAGAACTATGGCTACACCTTC
TRBV10-3	few	TRBJ2-3	NA	12	CAAGSRTDTQYF	TGTGCCGCGGGTAGTCGCACAGATACGCAGTATTTT
TRBV18	NA	TRBJ1-1	NA	13	CASSAKGSTEAFF	TGTGCCAGCTCAGCTAAGGGGAGCACTGAAGCTTTCTTT
TRBV11-2	NA	TRBJ2-7	TRBD2	17	CASSFPSGTSGVYEQYF	TGTGCCAGCAGCTTTCCTTCCGGGACTAGCGGGGTCTACGAGCAGTACTTC
TRBV11-2	NA	TRBJ2-7	NA	15	CASSLGQESSYEQYF	TGTGCCAGCAGCTTAGGACAGGAGAGCTCCTACGAGCAGTACTTC
TRBV28	few	TRBJ1-2	NA	14	CASSLIGREYGYTF	TGTGCCAGCAGTTTAATAGGCAGGGAATATGGCTACACCTTC
TRBV4-1	NA	TRBJ2-2	NA	16	CASSTLPRTDTGELFF	TGCGCCAGCAGCACCCTGCCCCGGACAGACACCGGGGAGCTGTTTTTT
TRBV28	NA	TRBJ1-1	NA	17	CASSSGKFNRTHTEAFF	TGTGCCAGCAGTTCTGGTAAATTTAACAGGACCCACACTGAAGCTTTCTTT
TRBV6-5	NA	TRBJ1-2	NA	13	CASKNSADYGYTF	TGTGCCAGCAAAAACTCGGCGGACTATGGCTACACCTTC
TRBV28	NA	TRBJ2-5	TRBD2	14	CASRPGLAGGSGDF	TGTGCCAGCAGGCCGGGACTAGCGGGAGGGTCGGGGGACTTC
TRBV6-5	NA	TRBJ1-2	NA	14	CASSYARDLYGYTF	TGTGCCAGCAGTTACGCGAGGGATTTATATGGCTACACCTTC
TRBV6-6	NA	TRBJ1-3	NA	15	CASSGAVGSGNTIYF	TGTGCCAGCAGTGGGGCAGTCGGCTCTGGAAACACCATATATTTT
TRBV10-2	NA	TRBJ2-6	NA	15	CASSGPSSGANVLTF	TGCGCCAGCAGTGGGCCGAGCTCTGGGGCCAACGTCCTGACTTTC
TRBV7-6	NA	TRBJ1-1	NA	15	CASSLMGGENTEAFF	TGTGCCAGCAGCTTAATGGGGGGTGAGAACACTGAAGCTTTCTTT
TRBV19	few	TRBJ1-5	NA	14	CASSITGAGQPQHF	TGTGCCAGTAGTATTACGGGGGCGGGTCAGCCCCAGCATTTT
TRBV28	once	TRBJ2-7	TRBD2	15	CASSPTSGGNYEQYF	TGTGCCAGCAGCCCTACTAGCGGGGGCAACTACGAGCAGTACTTC
TRBV6-5	NA	TRBJ2-7	TRBD2	14	CASSFSGRDGEQYF	TGTGCCAGCAGTTTTAGTGGGAGGGATGGCGAGCAGTACTTC
TRBV15	NA	TRBJ2-1	TRBD2	16	CATSRVDGEGDNEQFF	TGTGCCACCAGCAGAGTTGACGGGGAGGGAGACAATGAGCAGTTCTTC
TRBV18	NA	TRBJ2-7	TRBD2	15	CASSETSVLGGEQYF	TGTGCCAGCTCAGAGACTAGCGTGTTGGGGGGCGAGCAGTACTTC
TRBV4-2	NA	TRBJ1-6	NA	13	CASSQQGDSPLHF	TGTGCCAGCAGCCAACAGGGAGATTCACCCCTCCACTTT